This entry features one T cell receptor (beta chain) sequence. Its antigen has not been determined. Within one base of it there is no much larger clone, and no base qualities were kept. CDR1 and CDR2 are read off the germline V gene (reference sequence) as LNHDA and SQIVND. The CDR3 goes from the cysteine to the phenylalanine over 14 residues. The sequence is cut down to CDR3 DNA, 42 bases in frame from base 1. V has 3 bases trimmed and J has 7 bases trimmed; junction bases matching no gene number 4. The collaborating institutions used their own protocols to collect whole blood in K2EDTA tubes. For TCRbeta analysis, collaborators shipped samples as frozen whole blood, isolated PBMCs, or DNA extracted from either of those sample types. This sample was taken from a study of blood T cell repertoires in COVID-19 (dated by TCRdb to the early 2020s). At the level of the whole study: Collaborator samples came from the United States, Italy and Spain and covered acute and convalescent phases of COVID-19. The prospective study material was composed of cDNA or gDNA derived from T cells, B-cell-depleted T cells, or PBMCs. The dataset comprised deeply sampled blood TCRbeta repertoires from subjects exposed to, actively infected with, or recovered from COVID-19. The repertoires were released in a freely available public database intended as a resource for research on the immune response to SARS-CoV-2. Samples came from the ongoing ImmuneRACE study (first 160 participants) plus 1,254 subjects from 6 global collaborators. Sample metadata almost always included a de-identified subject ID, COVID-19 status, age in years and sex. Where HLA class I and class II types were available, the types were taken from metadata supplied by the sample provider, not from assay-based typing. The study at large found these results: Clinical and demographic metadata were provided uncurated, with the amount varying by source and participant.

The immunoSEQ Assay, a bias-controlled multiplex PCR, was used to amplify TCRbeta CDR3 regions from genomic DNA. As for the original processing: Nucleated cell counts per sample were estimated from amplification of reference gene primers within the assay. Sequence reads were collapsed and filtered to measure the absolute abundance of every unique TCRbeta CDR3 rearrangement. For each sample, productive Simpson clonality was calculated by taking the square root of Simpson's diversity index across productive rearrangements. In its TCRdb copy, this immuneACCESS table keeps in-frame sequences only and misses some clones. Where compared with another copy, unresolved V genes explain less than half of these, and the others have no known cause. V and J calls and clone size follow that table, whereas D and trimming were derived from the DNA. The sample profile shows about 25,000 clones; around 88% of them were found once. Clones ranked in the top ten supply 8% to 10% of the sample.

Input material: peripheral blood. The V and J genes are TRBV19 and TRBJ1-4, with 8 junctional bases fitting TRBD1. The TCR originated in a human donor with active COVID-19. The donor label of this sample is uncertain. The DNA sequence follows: TGTGCCAGTAGTATCCAGGGGGCGCGTGAAAAACTGTTTTTT. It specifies CASSIQGAREKLFF.